This TCR beta chain was recorded in a study of long-term antiretroviral therapy in people with HIV. CDR1 and CDR2 (germline): MNHNY, SVGAGI (reference sequence). The CDR3 has 14 amino acids. Trimming removed 7 bases at V and 5 bases at J, with 17 bases between. Running of the v3.0 immunoSEQ assay took place at survey level. The data were produced by immunoSEQ multiplex PCR, yet TCRdb's version contains in-frame clones alone and is incomplete. This sample has approximately 35,000 clones, with 94% found just once. Every specimen provided about 1-10 million cryopreserved PBMC before DNA extraction took place.

This clonotype was obtained from a woman in her forties or fifties with HIV. This specimen was unsorted PBMCs, taken about 5.1 years after starting antiretroviral therapy. The chain employs TRBV6-6 and TRBJ2-5; D may match TRBD1 or TRBD2 (5 bases each). The CDR3 sequence is CASITGTNVETQYF. CDR3 DNA: TGTGCCAGCATCACCGGGACCAACGTGGAGACCCAGTACTTC.